A single sample is the source of the 7 T cell receptor beta chains below, sequenced in a study of CD8+CD57+ T cells in acquired aplastic anemia. Both TCR beta VDJ combination and CDR3 sequence profiling were carried out. Genomic DNA was the template for this profiling. From the reads, TCRdb called clonotypes with MiXCR, one entry per CDR3 protein. The sample lists about 110,000 distinct CDR3 sequences, around 50% seen once, with 30% to 35% in the top ten. Sequenced input: sorted CD4+, CD8+, or CD8+CD57+ T cells (not recorded which) from PBMCs. The receptors here all came from a human donor in good health, serving as a control.

This chain joins TRBV29-1 and TRBJ2-5; D unresolved. Germline CDR1 reads SQVTM; CDR2 reads ANQGSEA. V was cut by 1 base and J by 5 bases, with 11 bases left in between. The CDR3 is 13 amino acids. The CDR3 region is CSVEGSEWETQYF. CDR3 sequence (DNA): TGCAGCGTTGAAGGGAGCGAGTGGGAGACCCAGTACTTC.

The rearrangement joins TRBV25-1 to TRBJ1-2; TRBD1 aligns across 7 bases. The CDR3 runs 12 residues. V lost 10 bases to trimming and J lost 10 bases; unmatched junction nucleotides: 12. Germline V gene data show CDR1 as MGHDK and CDR2 as SYGVNS. This CDR3 reads CATSPWTGNYTF. The DNA for the CDR3 is TGTGCCACCTCTCCTTGGACAGGCAACTACACCTTC.

There are a few counts of this clonotype. The rearrangement links TRBV24-1 to TRBJ2-1; 8 bases fit TRBD1. This CDR3 contains 14 residues. J lost 7 bases, V lost 6 bases, and 7 bases had no gene match. From germline, CDR1 is KGHDR and CDR2 SFDVKD. The CDR3 DNA sequence: TGTGCCACCAGTCCGACAGGGGCGGGGAATGAGCAGTTCTTC. Translation gives CATSPTGAGNEQFF.

This clonotype has a count of ten or more. The chain combines TRBV20-1 with TRBJ1-3, with 9 bases matching TRBD1. This CDR3 contains 15 residues. Per the germline V gene, CDR1 is DFQATT and CDR2 is SNEGSKA (reference sequence). V lost 5 bases, J lost 2 bases, and 7 bases stayed unmatched. CDR3 sequence: CSAGWTGEAGNTIYF. As DNA, the CDR3 is TGCAGTGCTGGGTGGACAGGGGAGGCTGGAAACACCATATATTTT.

This chain connects TRBV2 to TRBJ2-5; 8 bases map to TRBD2. The J segment lost 3 bases and the V segment lost 0 bases, leaving 3 bases of the junction unmatched. Germline V gene data show CDR1 as SNHLY and CDR2 as FYNNEI. CDR3 length: 15 residues. CDR3 loop: CASSEASGVKETQYF. CDR3 sequence (DNA): TGTGCCAGCAGTGAAGCTAGCGGGGTTAAAGAGACCCAGTACTTC. Complete variable domain (other parts from reference TRBV2 and TRBJ2-5): EPEVTQTPSHQVTQMGQEVILRCVPISNHLYFYWYRQILGQKVEFLVSFYNNEISEKSEIFDDQFSVERPDGSNFTLKIRSTKLEDSAMYFCASSEASGVKETQYFGPGTRLLVL.

This clonotype was counted ten times or more. The chain joins TRBV19 to TRBJ1-3; D gene uncertain. The CDR3 runs 15 residues. Between the trimmed V and J ends, which lost 3 bases and 1 base, there was a span of 10 bases. Germline V gene sequence: CDR1 LNHDA, CDR2 SQIVND (reference sequence). In DNA, the CDR3 is TGTGCCAGTAGTATCCAGTTCGCTTCTGGAAACACCATATATTTT. Residues: CASSIQFASGNTIYF.

The chain links TRBV15 to TRBJ2-3; D is ambiguous. Germline V CDR1 and CDR2: LNHNV, YYDKDF (reference sequence). There are 18 residues in the CDR3. The V gene lost 1 base and the J gene lost 0 bases, with 17 bases spanning the gap. The CDR3 sequence: CATSRVVRLARSTDTQYF. The CDR3 DNA is TGTGCCACCAGCAGAGTGGTGCGGTTGGCTAGGAGCACAGATACGCAGTATTTT.